The sequence of this TCR beta chain was determined in a study of T cells in Graves' hyperthyroidism and ophthalmopathy. V was cut by 5 bases and J by 4 bases, with 11 bases left in between. The CDR3 is 14 amino acids. Germline loops: CDR1 SNHLY, CDR2 FYNNEI. The CDR3 regions of TCR beta were amplified from RNA transcripts. The HTBI primer set served for first-round RT-PCR of the TCR CDR3. One entry per CDR3 protein, called by TCRdb with MiXCR from the multiplex PCR reads. The sample includes 450,000 to 700,000 distinct CDR3 sequences, just over 45% of them seen just once. A lack of ophthalmopathy progression within 18 months defined stable Graves' hyperthyroidism. Findings and caveats of the study: Ophthalmopathy, as predicted by the model, came a median around 6 months after the prediction. Peripheral blood also featured most of the thyroid clonotypes expanded above 0.001.

This clonotype occurred many times. The antigen is unknown. J is TRBJ2-2 and V is TRBV2, with D maybe TRBD2 (6 bases). Material: peripheral blood or thyroid tissue (not recorded which). This TCR derives from a woman aged 18-29 years with Graves' hyperthyroidism. The CDR3: CASSIIGGTGELFF. The CDR3 DNA follows: TGTGCCAGCAGTATAATCGGGGGCACCGGGGAGCTGTTTTTT.